This passage covers 31 T cell receptor beta chains from one sample sequenced in a study of blood T cell repertoires in COVID-19. The table came from immunoSEQ multiplex PCR; TCRdb's copy has only in-frame clones and leaves some out. The sample has 110,000 or so clones, about 75% seen once. The sample comprised peripheral blood. Every receptor here comes from a woman aged 70-85 years with acute or convalescent COVID-19.

Here the CDR3 DNA reads TGCAGTGCTAGTCGGGGGGGCATTGACACAGATACGCAGTATTTT. Its translation is CSASRGGIDTDTQYF. This chain connects TRBV20-1 to TRBJ2-3; 8 bases are a match to TRBD2. Germline loops: CDR1 DFQATT, CDR2 SNEGSKA (reference sequence). The junction had 7 bases not matched to a gene; V was cut back by 3 bases and J by 2 bases. This CDR3 region has 15 residues.

The V gene is TRBV6-5, the J gene TRBJ1-1; perhaps TRBD1 as D (6 bases). V was cut by 8 bases and J by 3 bases, with 19 bases left in between. Germline loops: CDR1 MNHEY, CDR2 SVGAGI. This CDR3 is 15 amino acids long. CDR3 residues: CASLTRQVEDTEAFF. CDR3 nucleotide sequence: TGTGCCAGCCTTACCCGACAGGTAGAGGACACTGAAGCTTTCTTT.

The chain is built from TRBV5-1 and TRBJ1-5; 7 bases are a match to TRBD1. The CDR3 extends over 14 amino acids. V was pared by 1 base and J by 2 bases, with 0 bases of the junction left unmatched. Germline CDR1 SGHRS, CDR2 YFSETQ. The CDR3 nucleotides are TGCGCCAGCAGCTTGACAGGGGGCAATCAGCCCCAGCATTTT. Its translation is CASSLTGGNQPQHF.

This chain uses TRBV14 with TRBJ1-1; maybe TRBD1 (6 bases). Germline CDR1 reads SGHDN; CDR2 reads FVKESK. CDR3 length: 16 amino acids. V shed 0 bases and J shed 1 base, with 12 bases lying between them. CDR3 nucleotides: TGTGCCAGCAGCCAAGATTGGCGGGGGCAGAACACTGAAGCTTTCTTT. It yields the protein CASSQDWRGQNTEAFF. The variable domain in full, with the rest retrieved from reference TRBV14 and TRBJ1-1, is EAGVTQFPSHSVIEKGQTVTLRCDPISGHDNLYWYRRVMGKEIKFLLHFVKESKQDESGMPNNRFLAERTGGTYSTLKVQPAELEDSGVYFCASSQDWRGQNTEAFFGQGTRLTVV.

This sequence joins TRBV30 and TRBJ1-5, with TRBD1 matching 9 bases. Germline CDR1 reads GTSNPN; CDR2 reads SVGIG (reference sequence). V was clipped by 3 bases and J by 3 bases; unmatched bases: 9. The CDR3 has 16 amino acids. The CDR3 region is CAWRVGTGLSNQPQHF. The CDR3 DNA is TGTGCCTGGAGAGTAGGGACAGGGCTTTCCAATCAGCCCCAGCATTTT.

The V call is TRBV14, the J call TRBJ1-2; D is ambiguous. Germline V lookup: CDR1 SGHDN, CDR2 FVKESK. The CDR3 has 12 amino acids. V was clipped by 6 bases and J by 2 bases, with 7 bases between them. The CDR3 DNA sequence: TGTGCCAGCAGTCGGGAGAACTATGGCTACACCTTC. It is translated as CASSRENYGYTF.

This clone was observed a few times. As DNA, the CDR3 is TGTGCCAGCAGTTTGGACAGGAATCAGCCCCAGCATTTT. Translation: CASSLDRNQPQHF. This chain uses TRBV12-3 or TRBV12-4 with TRBJ1-5, with TRBD1 matching over 7 bases. This CDR3 region has 13 residues. After removal of 3 bases from V and 4 bases from J, the junction contained 0 bases not matched to a gene.

This clone was seen a single time. The chain employs TRBV10-3 and TRBJ2-1, with 7 bases matching TRBD2. The CDR3 is 17 amino acids. The V gene end was trimmed by 4 bases and the J gene end by 0 bases; junction bases not matched to a gene: 9. Germline V CDR1 and CDR2: ENHRY, SYGVKD. The CDR3 loop is CAISVLPSGVSYNEQFF. CDR3 nucleotide sequence: TGTGCCATCAGTGTACTACCCAGCGGGGTCTCCTACAATGAGCAGTTCTTC.

This chain links TRBV3-1 (or the pseudogene TRBV3-2) with TRBJ1-2, with 10 bases fitting TRBD1. CDR3 length equals 14 residues. V shed 4 bases and J 13 bases; nucleotides not matched to a gene: 12. Germline V gene sequence: CDR1 LGHDT, CDR2 YNNKEL (reference sequence). CDR3 loop: CASSPRQGAPGSTF. The DNA of the CDR3 is TGTGCCAGCAGCCCGAGACAGGGGGCCCCGGGATCCACCTTC.

The CDR3 region is CASSFGGGLTGDYGYTF. The DNA for the CDR3 is TGTGCCAGCAGCTTCGGGGGGGGACTCACCGGGGACTATGGCTACACCTTC. The rearrangement uses TRBV7-2 and TRBJ1-2; a weak D match, TRBD1 (5 bases). CDR1 is SGHTA, CDR2 FQGNSA, per germline. Trimming removed 3 bases at V and 3 bases at J, with 20 bases between. The CDR3 has 17 residues.

The chain joins TRBV5-1 to TRBJ1-4, with TRBD1 as a possible D gene (6 bases). Deletions cut 2 bases from V and 7 bases from J, with 6 bases between. Germline CDR1 reads SGHRS; CDR2 reads YFSETQ. This CDR3 has 12 residues. The CDR3 spells CASSFRGEKLFF. The CDR3 coding sequence is TGCGCCAGCAGCTTCAGGGGTGAAAAACTGTTTTTT. Variable domain in full (rest from reference TRBV5-1 and TRBJ1-4): KAGVTQTPRYLIKTRGQQVTLSCSPISGHRSVSWYQQTPGQGLQFLFEYFSETQRNKGNFPGRFSGRQFSNSRSEMNVSTLELGDSALYLCASSFRGEKLFFGSGTQLSVL.

This sequence joins TRBV9 and TRBJ1-2, with TRBD1 identical over 9 bases. The length of the CDR3 is 15 residues. Looked up from germline, CDR1 is SGDLS and CDR2 is YYNGEE. Trimming at V came to 5 bases and at J to 4 bases, leaving 9 bases not matched to a gene. This chain's CDR3 is CASRAPGQGSYGYTF. The CDR3 coding sequence is TGTGCCAGCAGGGCTCCGGGACAGGGTTCCTATGGCTACACCTTC.

The chain combines TRBV28 with TRBJ2-1; 7 bases line up with TRBD2. Germline V gene sequence: CDR1 MDHEN, CDR2 SYDVKM. V lost 7 bases to trimming and J lost 2 bases; unmatched junction nucleotides: 8. The CDR3 contains 15 residues. CDR3 sequence (DNA): TGTGCCAGCAATCCTCTCGGGGGGACCTACAATGAGCAGTTCTTC. It translates to CASNPLGGTYNEQFF.

This rearrangement joins TRBV7-9 to TRBJ1-2; D might be TRBD1 (5 bases). The CDR3 runs 16 residues. V dropped 5 bases and J dropped 2 bases, with 18 bases sitting between them. Per the germline V gene, CDR1 is SEHNR and CDR2 is FQNEAQ (reference sequence). The CDR3 region is CASSRTSGFGNYGYTF. CDR3 nucleotides: TGTGCCAGCAGCCGTACCTCAGGGTTTGGGAACTATGGCTACACCTTC.

V is TRBV7-2 and J is TRBJ2-5, with D possibly matching TRBD2 (6 bases). Between the trimmed V and J ends, which lost 1 base and 3 bases, there was a span of 9 bases. CDR3 length equals 14 residues. CDR1 and CDR2 (germline): SGHTA, FQGNSA. In DNA, the CDR3 is TGTGCCAGCAGCTTAGGGGGCGGGAAAGAGACCCAGTACTTC. Encoded protein: CASSLGGGKETQYF.

Concerning this clone itself: This may be a read error, as it is one base from a much larger clone. The rearrangement links TRBV5-1 to TRBJ2-7, with 7 bases matching TRBD1. This CDR3 is built from 16 residues. Germline V gene lookup returns CDR1 SGHRS and CDR2 YFSETQ. Trimming took 0 bases from V and 0 from J; bases not matched to a gene: 6. CDR3 DNA: TGCGCCAGCAGCTTGGAAGGACAGGTGAGCTCCTACGAGCAGTACTTC. It translates to CASSLEGQVSSYEQYF.

V is TRBV19 and J is TRBJ1-2; D is undetermined. V was shortened by 6 bases and J by 4 bases, with 15 bases between the two germline ends. There are 14 residues in the CDR3. Germline CDR1 is LNHDA and CDR2 is SQIVND (reference sequence). CDR3 loop: CASRLRDSSYGYTF. DNA for the CDR3: TGTGCCAGTAGATTGAGGGATTCTTCCTATGGCTACACCTTC.

J is TRBJ1-2 and V is TRBV14; D call uncertain. CDR3 length: 16 amino acids. The V and J ends lost 0 bases and 1 base respectively, with 12 bases between them. Germline CDR1 SGHDN, CDR2 FVKESK. For the CDR3, the DNA is TGTGCCAGCAGCCAAGATCACCCGGAGGTTAACTATGGCTACACCTTC. Protein product: CASSQDHPEVNYGYTF.

The genes are TRBV2 and TRBJ1-2, with TRBD1 matching 8 bases. V shed 6 bases and J 1 base; nucleotides not matched to a gene: 4. This CDR3 is built from 14 residues. Looked up from germline, CDR1 is SNHLY and CDR2 is FYNNEI. CDR3 loop: CASRDRAHNYGYTF. In DNA form, the CDR3 reads TGTGCCAGCAGGGACAGGGCCCATAACTATGGCTACACCTTC.

V is TRBV24-1 and J is TRBJ2-5; D gene unclear. The length of the CDR3 is 12 residues. Trimming took 4 bases from V and 5 from J, leaving 7 bases between them. CDR1 and CDR2 from the germline V gene are KGHDR and SFDVKD. For the CDR3, the DNA is TGTGCCACCAGTGACACTACCGAGACCCAGTACTTC. Translating it yields CATSDTTETQYF.

As for this clone: A read error may produce the germline difference seen at one junction end. The chain has TRBV6-2 or TRBV6-3 and TRBJ2-7; D is possibly TRBD1 (6 bases). The CDR3 has 12 residues. Germline V lookup: CDR1 MNHEY, CDR2 SVGEGT. The CDR3 bases are TGTGCCAGCAGTTACAAGATGGGGGCCCAGGACTTC. Translation gives CASSYKMGAQDF.

The chain carries TRBV25-1 and TRBJ1-1; perhaps TRBD1 as D (5 bases). In germline, CDR1 is MGHDK, CDR2 SYGVNS. V lost 2 bases and J lost 11, with 15 bases in between. The CDR3 is 13 residues long. CDR3 DNA sequence: TGTGCCAGCAGTGAACGAGGCAGGGAAGAGGCTTTCTTT. Protein: CASSERGREEAFF.

This clone has just one count. The DNA for the CDR3 is TGTGCCAGCAGTGGCAGGGGCACTAATGAAAAACTGTTTTTT. Translated, it gives CASSGRGTNEKLFF. The V call is TRBV6-4, the J call TRBJ1-4; tentatively, D is TRBD1 (6 bases). Trimming cost V 4 bases and J 2 bases, with 8 bases left between them. The V gene's germline CDR1 is MRHNA and CDR2 SNTAGT. This CDR3 has 14 residues.

The genes are TRBV30 and TRBJ2-5, with D maybe TRBD2 (6 bases). Germline V CDR1 and CDR2: GTSNPN, SVGIG (reference sequence). This CDR3 comprises 13 residues. V was clipped by 0 bases and J by 4 bases, with 9 bases between them. The CDR3 DNA reads as TGTGCCTGGAGTGTAAAGGGAGGAGAGACCCAGTACTTC. Translation: CAWSVKGGETQYF.

This clone has just one count. The V gene is TRBV6-2 or TRBV6-3, the J gene TRBJ2-3; 7 bases match TRBD2. Per the germline V gene, CDR1 is MNHEY and CDR2 is SVGEGT. The trim removed 6 bases at V and 3 bases at J, leaving 12 bases unmatched. This CDR3 region has 16 residues. As DNA, the CDR3 is TGTGCCAGCAGCCCTCCAGGTAGCGGGCGTACAGATACGCAGTATTTT. Translated, it gives CASSPPGSGRTDTQYF.

The rearrangement joins TRBV24-1 to TRBJ2-7; TRBD2 aligns across 11 bases. CDR3 length: 16 amino acids. Germline-derived CDR1 and CDR2 are KGHDR and SFDVKD. V lost 3 bases and J lost 7; bases outside the gene matches: 10. The CDR3, as DNA: TGTGCCACCAGTGATGCTACTAGCGGGGGTGTCTTTGAGCAGTACTTC. It yields the protein CATSDATSGGVFEQYF.

J is TRBJ1-2 and V is TRBV29-1; the match to TRBD1 covers 10 bases. V dropped 7 bases and J dropped 4; count of bases not matched to a gene: 6. The germline CDR1 and CDR2 sequences are SQVTM and ANQGSEA. CDR3 size: 13 residues. CDR3 in DNA: TGCAGCGCACAGACAGGGGGCGGCTATGGCTACACCTTC. It yields the protein CSAQTGGGYGYTF.

The chain links TRBV7-9 to TRBJ1-1, with D maybe TRBD1 (5 bases). CDR1 is SEHNR, CDR2 FQNEAQ, per germline (reference sequence). The V end lost 1 base, the J end lost 5 bases, and 17 bases lay between the germline ends. The CDR3 length is 16 residues. The CDR3 reads CASSLGGLQGNTEAFF. CDR3 sequence (DNA): TGTGCCAGCAGCTTAGGGGGTTTGCAGGGTAATACTGAAGCTTTCTTT.

This sequence joins TRBV24-1 and TRBJ1-5; the match to TRBD1 covers 9 bases. The V segment lost 7 bases and the J segment 3 bases; nucleotides outside the gene matches: 6. Germline assignment: CDR1 KGHDR and CDR2 SFDVKD. This CDR3 is 15 amino acids long. The CDR3 DNA is TGTGCCACCAGCCCCGGGACAGGGAACAATCAGCCCCAGCATTTT. The encoded protein is CATSPGTGNNQPQHF.

This chain connects TRBV16 to TRBJ2-3; D unclear. The CDR3 covers 17 residues. CDR1 KGHSY and CDR2 FQNENV come from the germline V gene. Trimming shortened V by 1 base and J by 1 base, and 15 bases separated the two germline ends. The CDR3 sequence: CASSQLVPRGGTDTQYF. The CDR3 nucleotides are TGTGCCAGCAGCCAATTGGTACCCCGCGGAGGCACAGATACGCAGTATTTT.

The sample holds a few counts of this clone. V gene TRBV19 combines with J gene TRBJ1-1; 9 nucleotides line up with TRBD1. J was trimmed by 7 bases and V by 10 bases; bases with no gene match: 13. Germline CDR1 LNHDA, CDR2 SQIVND (reference sequence). This CDR3 is 14 amino acids long. This CDR3 reads CATILQGARGEAFF. The CDR3 DNA reads TGTGCCACAATACTACAGGGGGCGCGAGGTGAAGCTTTCTTT.